This T cell receptor (beta chain) emerged from a study of blood T cells in healthy people across ages. Notes on the study in general: Diversity estimates drawn from one million T cells were deemed underestimates. Samples with more naive T cells showed higher observed beta diversity. Unknown CMV status may confound age-related changes in expanded clones.

It was with a sample-barcoded 5' primer and a J-beta primer mix that a second PCR of roughly 7 to 12 cycles was run. MiXCR was run by TCRdb on the 5' RACE reads, yielding one entry per CDR3 protein. Of some 550,000 distinct CDR3 sequences in the sample, less than 60% were seen once. This clonotype was observed at least ten times. Its matching antigen is unknown. V shed 4 bases, J shed 2 bases, and the junction held 6 bases outside the gene matches. Per germline, CDR1 SGDLS and CDR2 YYNGEE. The CDR3 sequence is 14 residues long. Each individual donor underwent a draw of approximately 10 milliliters of peripheral blood.

The genes are TRBV9 and TRBJ2-7; TRBD1 aligns across 7 bases. The sample taken for sequencing was blood. This TCR was recovered from a man older than 75 in good health. The DNA of the CDR3 is TGTGCCAGCAGCCCAGGGGACAGAGCCTACGAGCAGTACTTC. This gives the protein CASSPGDRAYEQYF.